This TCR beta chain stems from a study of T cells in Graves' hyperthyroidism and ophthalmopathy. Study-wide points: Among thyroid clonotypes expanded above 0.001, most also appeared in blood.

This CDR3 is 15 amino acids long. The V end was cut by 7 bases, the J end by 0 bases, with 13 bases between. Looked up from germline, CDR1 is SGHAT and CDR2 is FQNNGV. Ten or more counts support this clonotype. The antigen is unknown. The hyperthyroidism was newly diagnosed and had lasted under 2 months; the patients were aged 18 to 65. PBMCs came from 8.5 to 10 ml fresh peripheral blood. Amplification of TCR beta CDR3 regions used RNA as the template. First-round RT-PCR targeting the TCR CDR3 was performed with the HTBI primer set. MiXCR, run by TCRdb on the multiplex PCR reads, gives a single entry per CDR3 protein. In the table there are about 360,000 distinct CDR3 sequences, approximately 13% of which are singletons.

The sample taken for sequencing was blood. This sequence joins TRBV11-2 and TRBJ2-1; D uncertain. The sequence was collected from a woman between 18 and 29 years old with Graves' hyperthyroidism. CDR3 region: CASTPGASSYNEQFF. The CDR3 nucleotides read TGTGCCAGCACCCCTGGCGCGAGCTCCTACAATGAGCAGTTCTTC.